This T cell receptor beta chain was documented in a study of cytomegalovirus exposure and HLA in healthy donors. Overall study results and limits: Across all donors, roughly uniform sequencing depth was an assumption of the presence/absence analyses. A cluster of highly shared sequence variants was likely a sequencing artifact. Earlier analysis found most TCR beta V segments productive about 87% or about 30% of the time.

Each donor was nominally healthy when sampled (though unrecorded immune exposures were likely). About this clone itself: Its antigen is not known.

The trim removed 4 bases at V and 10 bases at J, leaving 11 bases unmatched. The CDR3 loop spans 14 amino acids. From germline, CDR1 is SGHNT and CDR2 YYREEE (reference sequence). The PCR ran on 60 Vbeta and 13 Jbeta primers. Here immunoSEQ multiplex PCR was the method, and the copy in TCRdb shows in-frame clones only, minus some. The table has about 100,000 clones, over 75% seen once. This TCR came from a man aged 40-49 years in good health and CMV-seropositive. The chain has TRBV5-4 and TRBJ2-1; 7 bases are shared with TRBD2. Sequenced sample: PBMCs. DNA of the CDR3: TGTGCCAGCAGCCCGACGGGGGGAAGAGGGGAGCAGTTCTTC. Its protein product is CASSPTGGRGEQFF.